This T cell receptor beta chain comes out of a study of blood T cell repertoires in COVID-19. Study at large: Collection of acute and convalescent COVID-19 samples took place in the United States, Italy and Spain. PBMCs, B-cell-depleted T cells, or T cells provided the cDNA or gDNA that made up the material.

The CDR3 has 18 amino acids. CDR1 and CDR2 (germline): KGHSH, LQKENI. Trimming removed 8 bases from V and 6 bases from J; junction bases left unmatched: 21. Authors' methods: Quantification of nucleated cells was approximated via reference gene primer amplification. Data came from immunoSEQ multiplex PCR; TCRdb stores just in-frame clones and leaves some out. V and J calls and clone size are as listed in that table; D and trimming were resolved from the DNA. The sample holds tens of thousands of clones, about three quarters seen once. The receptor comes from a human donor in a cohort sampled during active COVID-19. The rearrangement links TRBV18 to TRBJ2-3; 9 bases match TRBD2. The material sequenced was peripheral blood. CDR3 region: CASRPPSPGLARGDTQYF. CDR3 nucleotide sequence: TGTGCCAGCAGGCCCCCTTCACCGGGACTAGCCCGAGGGGATACGCAGTATTTT.